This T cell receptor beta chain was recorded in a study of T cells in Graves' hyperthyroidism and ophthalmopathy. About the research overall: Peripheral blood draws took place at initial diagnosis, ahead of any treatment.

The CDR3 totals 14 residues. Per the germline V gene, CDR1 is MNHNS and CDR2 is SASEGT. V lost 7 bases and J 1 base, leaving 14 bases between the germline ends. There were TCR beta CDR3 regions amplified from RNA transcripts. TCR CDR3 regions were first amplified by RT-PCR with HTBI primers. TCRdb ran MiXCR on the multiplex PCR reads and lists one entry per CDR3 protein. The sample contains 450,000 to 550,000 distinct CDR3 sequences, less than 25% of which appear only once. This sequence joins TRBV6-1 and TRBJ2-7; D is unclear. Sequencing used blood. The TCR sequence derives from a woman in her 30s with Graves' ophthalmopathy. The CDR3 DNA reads TGTGCCAGCATTCCGCAGGAATCGTCCTACGAGCAGTACTTC. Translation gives CASIPQESSYEQYF.